The clone carrying this T cell receptor beta chain was observed once. What it recognizes is unknown. This specimen comes from a study of T cell responses to AZD1222 COVID-19 vaccine. Overall study results and limits: Baseline seropositivity characterized only a handful of AZD1222 recipients. Receipt of two AZD1222 doses was followed by a rise in Spike-specific TCR breadth and depth.

Sequencing used immunoSEQ multiplex PCR; TCRdb keeps in-frame clones, though not all of them. The data hold some 84,000 clones, with 70% to 90% observed a single time. This CDR3 has 16 amino acids. V was pared by 1 base and J by 4 bases, with 8 bases of the junction left unmatched. The germline V gene has CDR1 SGHTA and CDR2 FQGNSA. The sequencing here drew on peripheral blood, taken 28 days after the second AZD1222 dose. The chain joins TRBV7-2 to TRBJ1-2; 8 bases agree with TRBD1. The receptor was derived from an adult who received the AZD1222 COVID-19 vaccine. The CDR3 region is CASSLGRTGWSYGYTF. The CDR3 region has the DNA TGTGCCAGCAGCTTAGGACGGACAGGGTGGAGCTATGGCTACACCTTC.